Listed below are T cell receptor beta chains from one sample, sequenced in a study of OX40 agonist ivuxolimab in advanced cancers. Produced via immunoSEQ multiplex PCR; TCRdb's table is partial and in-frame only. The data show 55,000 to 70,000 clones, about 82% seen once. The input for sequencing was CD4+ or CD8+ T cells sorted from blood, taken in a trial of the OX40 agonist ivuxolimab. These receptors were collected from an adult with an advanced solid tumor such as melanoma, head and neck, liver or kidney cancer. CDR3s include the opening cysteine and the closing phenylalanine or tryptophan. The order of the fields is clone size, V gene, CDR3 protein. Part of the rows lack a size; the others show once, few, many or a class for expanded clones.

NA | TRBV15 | CATSGTRGASGSQLSYEQYF
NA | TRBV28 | CAVIGTGLYEQYF
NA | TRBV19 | CASSIGGQGTTGELFF
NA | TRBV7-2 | CASSLDGEGGLETQYF
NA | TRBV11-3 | CASRGRSTDTQYF
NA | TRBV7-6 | CASSLAQAYGYTF
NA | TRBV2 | CASSRDSLNQPQHF
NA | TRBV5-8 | CASSLNEQYF
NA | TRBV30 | CAWEVAGLNDEQYF
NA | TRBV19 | CASSFRQGGYNEQFF
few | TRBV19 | CASEDRGTYEQYF
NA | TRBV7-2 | CASSSRDRANGYTF
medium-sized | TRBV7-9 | CASSPTSGRDSSYEQYF
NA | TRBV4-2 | CASSQPSNSGNNEQFF
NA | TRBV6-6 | CASSYPEDGEQYF
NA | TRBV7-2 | CASSPHFSKHYEQYF
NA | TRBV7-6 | CASSLGSGEITGELFF
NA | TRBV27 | CASRAGQGGGYTF
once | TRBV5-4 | CASSLTIGAEAFF
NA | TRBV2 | CASSDSGRPEAFF
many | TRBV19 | CALETLDRDQPQHF
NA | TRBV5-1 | CASSIGSSYNEQFF
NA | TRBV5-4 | CASSTEGLAHYNEQFF
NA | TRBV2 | CASSDLAGDTGELFF
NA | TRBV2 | CASSDRAQPQHF
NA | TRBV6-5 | CASSYSWQLDYGYTF
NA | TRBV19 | CASRGQGSYEQYF
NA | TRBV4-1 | CASSLSTGDPEQFF
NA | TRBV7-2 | CASSPTDRETQYF
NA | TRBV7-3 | CASSLAGASTDTQYF
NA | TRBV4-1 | CASSQDLQGAGYEQYF
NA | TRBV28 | CASSSSSSYNEQFF
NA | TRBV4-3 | CASSQSFGTTYEQYF
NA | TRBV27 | CASRPGNSPLHF
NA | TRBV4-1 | CASSQDPSNSYEQYF
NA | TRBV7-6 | CASSPGLAGEQYF
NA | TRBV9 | CASSVALTSGSREQYF
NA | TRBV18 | CASSTTGGPLSVGYTF
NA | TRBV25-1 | CASSEFDGGTGELFF
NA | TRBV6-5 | CASSSRDRVVVTQYF
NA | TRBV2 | CASSGASSGDYEQYF
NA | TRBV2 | CASSESYRAEQYF
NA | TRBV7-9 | CASSSTATENIQYF